The 27 T cell receptor beta chains below come from one sample, sequenced in a study of blood T cell repertoires in COVID-19. Assay used: immunoSEQ multiplex PCR; TCRdb lists only in-frame clones, some missing. This repertoire shows 150,000 to 200,000 clones, about 88% found once; its top ten account for roughly 25%. The specimen sequenced was peripheral blood. The receptors were sampled from a man aged 55 to 70 with acute or convalescent COVID-19.

This clone occurred once. The gene calls are TRBV19 and TRBJ1-1, with D maybe TRBD1 (6 bases). Germline V gene lookup returns CDR1 LNHDA and CDR2 SQIVND (reference sequence). V was trimmed by 5 bases and J by 4 bases, leaving 17 bases between them. The CDR3 consists of 15 residues. For the CDR3, the DNA is TGTGCCAGTAGTTGGCAGGGGAGGGGCGGCACTGAAGCTTTCTTT. It encodes CASSWQGRGGTEAFF. Variable domain in full (rest from reference TRBV19 and TRBJ1-1): DGGITQSPKYLFRKEGQNVTLSCEQNLNHDAMYWYRQDPGQGLRLIYYSQIVNDFQKGDIAEGYSVSREKKESFPLTVTSAQKNPTAFYLCASSWQGRGGTEAFFGQGTRLTVV.

The chain recombines TRBV6-5 with TRBJ2-7; perhaps TRBD2 as D (6 bases). Germline V lookup: CDR1 MNHEY, CDR2 SVGAGI. The CDR3 is 14 amino acids. V lost 0 bases and J 0 bases, leaving 6 bases between the germline ends. CDR3 bases: TGTGCCAGCAGTTACTCGGGGGGCTCCTACGAGCAGTACTTC. Translated, it gives CASSYSGGSYEQYF.

This rearrangement joins TRBV30 to TRBJ2-7, with TRBD2 matching over 9 bases. CDR3 size: 16 residues. V shed 5 bases, J shed 3 bases, and the junction held 14 bases outside the gene matches. Germline CDR1 is GTSNPN and CDR2 is SVGIG (reference sequence). The CDR3 DNA follows: TGTGCCTGGGAGGGCGCCCGGGCTAGCGGGAACTACGAGCAGTACTTC. Its protein product is CAWEGARASGNYEQYF.

This sequence joins TRBV5-4 and TRBJ2-6, with D perhaps TRBD2 (7 bases). Germline V CDR1 and CDR2: SGHNT, YYREEE (reference sequence). This CDR3 has 15 amino acids. Trimming stripped 3 bases from V and 2 bases from J, with 9 bases between. The CDR3 nucleotides are TGTGCCAGCAGCTGGGGGGGGCCTGGGGCCAACGTCCTGACTTTC. Residues: CASSWGGPGANVLTF.

This chain uses TRBV9 with TRBJ2-3; 13 nucleotides line up with TRBD2. The CDR3 consists of 17 residues. Germline CDR1 is SGDLS and CDR2 is YYNGEE. After removal of 2 bases from V and 2 bases from J, the junction contained 5 bases not matched to a gene. CDR3 nucleotide sequence: TGTGCCAGCAGCGTGAGACTAGCGGGAGGTACCACAGATACGCAGTATTTT. Amino acid sequence: CASSVRLAGGTTDTQYF.

Here the CDR3 DNA reads TGTGCCAGCAGTCCCAGGGGGCCCGGCGAGCAGTACGTC. This sequence encodes CASSPRGPGEQYV. The chain carries TRBV27 and TRBJ2-7; 8 nucleotides agree with TRBD1. Trimming removed 5 bases from V and 6 bases from J; junction bases left unmatched: 6. The CDR3 is 13 amino acids. Germline V gene data show CDR1 as MNHEY and CDR2 as SMNVEV (reference sequence).

This sequence joins TRBV7-3 and TRBJ2-5, with a possible D match to TRBD2 (6 bases). Germline V lookup: CDR1 SGHTA, CDR2 FQGTGA. V gave up 3 bases and J gave up 5 bases, with 10 bases separating them. The CDR3 loop spans 13 amino acids. The CDR3 nucleotides are TGTGCCAGCAGCTTCGGGAGCACGGAGACCCAGTACTTC. It yields the protein CASSFGSTETQYF.

V usage is TRBV9 and J usage is TRBJ2-2; no firm D call. Trimming pared 3 bases from V and 8 bases from J, leaving 11 bases between. This CDR3 region has 13 residues. Germline CDR1 reads SGDLS; CDR2 reads YYNGEE. The CDR3 protein is CASSAWAGGELFF. The CDR3 DNA reads as TGTGCCAGCAGCGCTTGGGCTGGAGGGGAGCTGTTTTTT.

V and J are TRBV9 and TRBJ1-2; 8 bases match TRBD1. V lost 0 bases to trimming and J lost 2 bases; unmatched junction nucleotides: 3. Germline V gene lookup returns CDR1 SGDLS and CDR2 YYNGEE. There are 15 residues in the CDR3. In DNA form, the CDR3 reads TGTGCCAGCAGCGTAGATTCAGGGGGCAACTATGGCTACACCTTC. It is translated as CASSVDSGGNYGYTF.

The CDR3 nucleotides are TGTGCCAGCAGCTTGGACGGGAGCTATGGCTACACCTTC. Residues: CASSLDGSYGYTF. The chain employs TRBV5-4 and TRBJ1-2; D gene uncertain. The germline V gene has CDR1 SGHNT and CDR2 YYREEE (reference sequence). The ends were cut back, 0 bases at V and 4 bases at J, with 7 bases in the middle. The CDR3 has 13 amino acids.

This rearrangement joins TRBV29-1 to TRBJ2-7; 8 nucleotides line up with TRBD2. Unmatched junction bases numbered 10, after V lost 6 bases and J lost 3 bases. CDR1 and CDR2 (germline): SQVTM, ANQGSEA. The CDR3 totals 14 residues. CDR3 region: CSVWGGTRGYEQYF. CDR3 nucleotide sequence: TGCAGCGTGTGGGGCGGGACTAGAGGCTACGAGCAGTACTTC.

The chain is built from TRBV21-1 and TRBJ2-7; the D call of TRBD1 is as the table states it, not checked on the DNA. TRBV21-1 constitutes a pseudogene. The CDR3 is 18 residues long. The CDR3 nucleotides are TGTGCCAGCAGCAACAGGGCAGACCGGGACAGGGCCTCCTACGAGCAGTACTTC. Translated, it gives CASSNRADRDRASYEQYF.

The chain carries TRBV30 and TRBJ2-1; maybe TRBD1 (7 bases). Germline lookup yields CDR1 GTSNPN and CDR2 SVGIG (reference sequence). The CDR3 covers 15 residues. Trimming removed 4 bases from V and 7 bases from J, with 20 bases in between. DNA of the CDR3: TGTGCCTGGAATGCAGGGGGGAGGACTGGGAATGAGCAGTTCTTC. Its protein is CAWNAGGRTGNEQFF.

The CDR3 DNA sequence: TGTGCCAGCAGCCCCGGAGGAGTTGTTGCTGAAGCTTTCTTT. Its protein is CASSPGGVVAEAFF. This chain links TRBV6-4 with TRBJ1-1; no reliable D call. Looked up from germline, CDR1 is MRHNA and CDR2 is SNTAGT. Trimming pared 6 bases from V and 6 bases from J, leaving 17 bases between. This CDR3 has 14 residues.

The rearrangement links TRBV7-3 to TRBJ2-3; D may be TRBD2 (6 bases). V shed 2 bases and J shed 0 bases, with 9 bases lying between them. Germline V gene sequence: CDR1 SGHTA, CDR2 FQGTGA. This CDR3 comprises 15 residues. This chain's CDR3 is CASSLSGESTDTQYF. The CDR3 nucleotides are TGTGCCAGCAGCTTATCGGGGGAGAGCACAGATACGCAGTATTTT.

This rearrangement joins TRBV29-1 to TRBJ2-3, with 9 bases aligning to TRBD1. Germline CDR1 is SQVTM and CDR2 is ANQGSEA. Trimming at V came to 4 bases and at J to 2 bases, leaving 4 bases not matched to a gene. This CDR3 is built from 14 residues. The CDR3 is CSVGQGGNTDTQYF. For the CDR3, the DNA is TGCAGCGTTGGACAGGGGGGGAACACAGATACGCAGTATTTT.

The rearrangement uses TRBV7-9 and TRBJ1-2, with a weak D call TRBD1 (6 bases). Germline CDR1 SEHNR, CDR2 FQNEAQ (reference sequence). Trimming left V 5 bases short and J 2 bases short, with 9 bases between. This CDR3 comprises 13 residues. CDR3 bases: TGTGCCAGCAGCATGACAGGAAACTATGGCTACACCTTC. This gives the protein CASSMTGNYGYTF.

The chain combines TRBV12-3 or TRBV12-4 with TRBJ2-7, with 8 bases identical to TRBD1. The trim removed 4 bases at V and 6 bases at J, leaving 5 bases unmatched. The CDR3 is made up of 13 amino acids. CDR3 sequence (DNA): TGTGCCAGCAGTTCAGGACAGGGCGCCGAGCAGTACTTC. Amino acids: CASSSGQGAEQYF.

This clone has a single count. The chain links TRBV9 to TRBJ2-5, with TRBD2 identical over 11 bases. Germline values: CDR1 SGDLS, CDR2 YYNGEE. The CDR3 is made up of 16 amino acids. The ends lost 0 bases at V and 2 bases at J; junction bases unmatched: 3. This chain's CDR3 is CASSVATSGGQETQYF. DNA for the CDR3: TGTGCCAGCAGCGTAGCAACTAGCGGGGGTCAAGAGACCCAGTACTTC.

This clone was recorded only once. V usage is TRBV6-5 and J usage is TRBJ2-7; D is possibly TRBD1 (6 bases). The CDR3 contains 16 residues. Germline V gene sequence: CDR1 MNHEY, CDR2 SVGAGI. Trimming pared 0 bases from V and 0 bases from J, leaving 12 bases between. CDR3 coding DNA: TGTGCCAGCAGTTACTCGATTCAGGACAGCTCCTACGAGCAGTACTTC. Translated, it gives CASSYSIQDSSYEQYF.

The chain couples TRBV4-1 to TRBJ2-1; perhaps TRBD1 as D (6 bases). V gave up 3 bases and J gave up 7 bases, with 16 bases separating them. The CDR3 runs 15 residues. The V gene's germline CDR1 is MGHRA and CDR2 YSYEKL. This CDR3 is CASSQLRDTRNEQFF. CDR3 DNA sequence: TGCGCCAGCAGCCAGCTCAGGGACACAAGGAATGAGCAGTTCTTC.

J is TRBJ1-1 and V is TRBV2; 9 positions match TRBD1. The germline CDR1 and CDR2 sequences are SNHLY and FYNNEI. The ends lost 1 base at V and 2 bases at J; junction bases unmatched: 11. The CDR3 runs 18 residues. CDR3 nucleotides: TGTGCCAGCAGTGAAGGAGGAGGGACAGGGTTACCTAACACTGAAGCTTTCTTT. Residues: CASSEGGGTGLPNTEAFF. Based on the CDR3 plus reference TRBV2 and TRBJ1-1, the full variable domain is EPEVTQTPSHQVTQMGQEVILRCVPISNHLYFYWYRQILGQKVEFLVSFYNNEISEKSEIFDDQFSVERPDGSNFTLKIRSTKLEDSAMYFCASSEGGGTGLPNTEAFFGQGTRLTVV.

This chain joins TRBV5-8 and TRBJ1-2; 7 nucleotides line up with TRBD1. The trim removed 3 bases at V and 6 bases at J, leaving 2 bases unmatched. CDR3 length: 12 residues. Germline values: CDR1 SGHTS, CDR2 YDEGEE. The CDR3 nucleotides read TGTGCCAGCAGCTATGGACAGGATGGCTACACCTTC. Translated, it gives CASSYGQDGYTF.

In nucleotides, the CDR3 is TGTGCCAGCAGCTTAGATCAGAGAAGGGGGACGAACACTGAAGCTTTCTTT. It yields the protein CASSLDQRRGTNTEAFF. The chain is built from TRBV11-3 and TRBJ1-1, with D perhaps TRBD1 (6 bases). The V end was cut by 0 bases, the J end by 1 base, with 15 bases between. Germline V gives CDR1 SGHNT, CDR2 YENEEA. The CDR3 totals 17 residues.

J is TRBJ1-4 and V is TRBV12-5, with D perhaps matching TRBD1 (6 bases). The V and J ends lost 1 base and 4 bases respectively, with 16 bases between them. The CDR3 runs 17 residues. CDR1 and CDR2 from the germline V gene are LGHNT and FRNRAP. DNA for the CDR3: TGTGCTAGTGGTTTGGCCACGGGCAGGGGAGTTAATGAAAAACTGTTTTTT. It translates to CASGLATGRGVNEKLFF.

This sequence joins TRBV19 and TRBJ1-5; tentatively, D is TRBD1 (5 bases). Trimming took 2 bases from V and 0 from J, leaving 11 bases between them. Germline lookup yields CDR1 LNHDA and CDR2 SQIVND (reference sequence). There are 16 residues in the CDR3. The CDR3 DNA is TGTGCCAGTAGTATAAGGGGTGGCGGTAGCAATCAGCCCCAGCATTTT. Encoded protein: CASSIRGGGSNQPQHF.

The V and J genes are TRBV11-2 and TRBJ2-5; possibly TRBD2 for D (6 bases). The CDR3 consists of 14 residues. The germline CDR1 and CDR2 sequences are SGHAT and FQNNGV. V was shortened by 3 bases and J by 4 bases, with 12 bases between the two germline ends. The DNA of the CDR3 is TGTGCCAGCAGCTTGGGGTTGGGGGGAGAGACCCAGTACTTC. Protein sequence: CASSLGLGGETQYF.